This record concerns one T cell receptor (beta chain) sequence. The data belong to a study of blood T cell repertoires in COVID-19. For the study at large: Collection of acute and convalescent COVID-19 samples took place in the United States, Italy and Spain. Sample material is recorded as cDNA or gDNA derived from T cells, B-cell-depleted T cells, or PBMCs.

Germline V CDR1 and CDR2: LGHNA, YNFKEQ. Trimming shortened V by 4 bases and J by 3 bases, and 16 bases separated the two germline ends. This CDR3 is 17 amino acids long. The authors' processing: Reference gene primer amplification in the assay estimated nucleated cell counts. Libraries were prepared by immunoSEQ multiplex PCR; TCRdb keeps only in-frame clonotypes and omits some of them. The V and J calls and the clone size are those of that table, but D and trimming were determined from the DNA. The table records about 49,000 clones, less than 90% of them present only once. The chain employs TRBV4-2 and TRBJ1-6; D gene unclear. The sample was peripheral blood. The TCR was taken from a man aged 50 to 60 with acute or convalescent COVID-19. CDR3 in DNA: TGTGCCAGCAGCCCCGAAGGGAGTCAGGTCTATAATTCACCCCTCCACTTT. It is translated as CASSPEGSQVYNSPLHF.